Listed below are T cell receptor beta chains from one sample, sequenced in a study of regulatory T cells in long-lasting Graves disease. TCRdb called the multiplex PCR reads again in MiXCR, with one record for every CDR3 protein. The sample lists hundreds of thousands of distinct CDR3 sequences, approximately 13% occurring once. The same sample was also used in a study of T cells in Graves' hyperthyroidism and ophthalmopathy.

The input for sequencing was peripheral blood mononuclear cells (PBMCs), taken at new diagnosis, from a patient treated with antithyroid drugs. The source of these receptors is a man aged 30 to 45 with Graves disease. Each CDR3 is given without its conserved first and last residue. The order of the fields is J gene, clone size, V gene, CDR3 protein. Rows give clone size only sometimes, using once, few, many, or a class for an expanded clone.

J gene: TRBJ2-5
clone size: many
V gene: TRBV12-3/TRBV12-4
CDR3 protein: ASRPGLAEGETQY

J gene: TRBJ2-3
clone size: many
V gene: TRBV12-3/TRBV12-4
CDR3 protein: ASSLYRQAGDTQY

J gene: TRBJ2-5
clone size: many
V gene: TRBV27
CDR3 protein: ASSLLGGRGQETQY

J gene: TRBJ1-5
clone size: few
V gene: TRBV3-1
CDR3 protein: ASSQNRVSNQPQH

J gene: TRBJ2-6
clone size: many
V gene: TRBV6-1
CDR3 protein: ASSVGYPIGANVLT

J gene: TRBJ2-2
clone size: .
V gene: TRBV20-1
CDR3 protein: SARGGRGLYTGELF

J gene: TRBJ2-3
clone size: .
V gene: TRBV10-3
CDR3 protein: AISDMAGSTDTQY

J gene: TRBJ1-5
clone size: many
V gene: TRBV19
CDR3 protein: ASSHLSGQGNQPQH

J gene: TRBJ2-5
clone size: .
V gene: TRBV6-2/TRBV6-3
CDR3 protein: ATRAGGGEETQY

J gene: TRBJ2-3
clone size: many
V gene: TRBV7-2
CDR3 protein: ASSSLGDTQY

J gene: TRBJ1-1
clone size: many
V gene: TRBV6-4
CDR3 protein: ASSDFSGAETF

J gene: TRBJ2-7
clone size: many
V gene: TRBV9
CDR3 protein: ASSVVGGTDEQY

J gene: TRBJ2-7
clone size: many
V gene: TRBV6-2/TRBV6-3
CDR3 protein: ASSSFHRERFWEQY

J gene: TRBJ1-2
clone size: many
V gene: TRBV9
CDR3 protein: ASSVGMGNYGYT

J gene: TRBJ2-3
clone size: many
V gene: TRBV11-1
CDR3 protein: ASSPQRGSQDTQY

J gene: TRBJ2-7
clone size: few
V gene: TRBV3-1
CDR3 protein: ASSQVTVAGVNEQY

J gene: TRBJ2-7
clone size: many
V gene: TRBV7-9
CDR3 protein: ASSYRPRAGRVVIDEQY

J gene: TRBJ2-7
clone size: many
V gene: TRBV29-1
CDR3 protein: SALIAGEQY

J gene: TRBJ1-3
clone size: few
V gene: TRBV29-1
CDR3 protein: SVPGGNTIY

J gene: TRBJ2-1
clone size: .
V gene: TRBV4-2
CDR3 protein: ASSQDAERSNEQF

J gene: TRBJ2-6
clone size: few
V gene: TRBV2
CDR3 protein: ASSEAWAGANVLT

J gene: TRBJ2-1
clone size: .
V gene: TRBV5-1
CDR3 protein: ASTPGQSSYNEQF

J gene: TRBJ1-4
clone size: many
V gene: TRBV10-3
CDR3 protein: AISDDLRATNEKLF

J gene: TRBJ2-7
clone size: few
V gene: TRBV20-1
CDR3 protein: SARTSGSRYEQY

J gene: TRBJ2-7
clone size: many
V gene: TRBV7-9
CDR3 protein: ASSPTGLSYEQY

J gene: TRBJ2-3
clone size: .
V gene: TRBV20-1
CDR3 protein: SGTSGRDTQY

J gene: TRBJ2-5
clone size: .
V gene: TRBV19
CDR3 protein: ASGRSQETQY

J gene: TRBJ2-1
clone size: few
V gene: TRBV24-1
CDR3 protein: ATSETAGGVDEQF

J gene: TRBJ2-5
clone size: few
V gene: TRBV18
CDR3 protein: ASSGLAGSGETQY

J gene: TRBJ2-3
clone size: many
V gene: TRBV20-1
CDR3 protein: SANAGGGADTQY

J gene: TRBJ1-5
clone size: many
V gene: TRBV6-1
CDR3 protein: ASSAGLLYSNQPQH

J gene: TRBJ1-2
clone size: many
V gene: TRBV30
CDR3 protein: AGDRGDGYT

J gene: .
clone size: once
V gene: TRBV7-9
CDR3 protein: ASSWGGTEAF

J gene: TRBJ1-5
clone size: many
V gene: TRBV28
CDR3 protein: ASSSGLKPQH

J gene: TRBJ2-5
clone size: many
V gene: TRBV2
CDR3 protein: ASIGTLRGQETQY

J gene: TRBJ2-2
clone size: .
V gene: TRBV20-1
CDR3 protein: SAPAGLSGRASGELF

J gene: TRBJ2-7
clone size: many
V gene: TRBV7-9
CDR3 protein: ASSLVGSEQY